This T cell receptor (beta chain) was observed in a study of blood T cells in healthy people across ages. Study-wide findings and caveats: The study lacked donor CMV status, which possibly confounded expanded clonotype changes.

For the second PCR, which ran for roughly 7 to 11 cycles, a sample-barcoded 5' primer and a J-beta primer mix were used. TCRdb recomputed calls from the 5' RACE reads with MiXCR, one row per CDR3 protein. The sample lists fewer than 1.5 million distinct CDR3 sequences, around 42% occurring once. As for this clonotype: Antigen: not known.

CDR3 length: 13 residues. Trimming shortened V by 11 bases and J by 3 bases, and 13 bases separated the two germline ends. Germline CDR1 is ENHRY and CDR2 is SYGVKD. The chain uses TRBV10-3 and TRBJ1-4; D is unresolved. Sequenced: blood. The clonotype originates from a woman aged 18-29 years in good health. As DNA, the CDR3 is TGTGCCGTGGCCTCCAACTCTAATGAAAAACTGTTTTTT. It encodes CAVASNSNEKLFF.